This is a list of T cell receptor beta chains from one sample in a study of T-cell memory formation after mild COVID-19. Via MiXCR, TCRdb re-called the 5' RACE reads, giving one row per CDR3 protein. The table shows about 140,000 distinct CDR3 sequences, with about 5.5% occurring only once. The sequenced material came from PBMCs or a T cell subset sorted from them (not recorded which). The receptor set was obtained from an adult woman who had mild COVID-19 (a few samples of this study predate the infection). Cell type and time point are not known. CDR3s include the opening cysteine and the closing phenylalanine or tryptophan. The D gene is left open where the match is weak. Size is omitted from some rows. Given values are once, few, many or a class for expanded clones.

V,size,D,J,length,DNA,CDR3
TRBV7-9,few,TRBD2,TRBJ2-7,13,TGTGCCAGCAGCTCACTAGCGGCCTACGAGCAGTACTTC,CASSSLAAYEQYF
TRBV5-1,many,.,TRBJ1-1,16,TGCGCCAGCAGTCGCCGAGGGGGGCCTCAGAACACTGAAGCTTTCTTT,CASSRRGGPQNTEAFF
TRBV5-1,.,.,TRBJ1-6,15,TGCGCCAGCAGCTTTCTAGGGGTCGGTAATTCACCCCTCCACTTT,CASSFLGVGNSPLHF
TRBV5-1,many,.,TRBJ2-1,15,TGCGCCAGCAGCTTGGAGACTCCCACCTACAATGAGCAGTTCTTC,CASSLETPTYNEQFF
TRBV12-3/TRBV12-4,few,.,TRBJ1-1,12,TGTGCCAGCAGTTTACAAAACGCTGAAGCTTTCTTT,CASSLQNAEAFF
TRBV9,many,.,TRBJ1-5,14,TGTGCCAGCAGCGCGGGACCACTAAGCGGGCCCCAGCATTTT,CASSAGPLSGPQHF
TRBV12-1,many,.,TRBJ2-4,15,TGTGCCAGCACGGTTTCAGTTCTAGCCAAAAACATTCAGTACTTC,CASTVSVLAKNIQYF
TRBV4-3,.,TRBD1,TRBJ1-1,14,TGCGCCAGCAGCCCGGACAGGGGAAAACCTGAAGCTTTCTTT,CASSPDRGKPEAFF
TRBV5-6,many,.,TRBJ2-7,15,TGTGCCAGCAGCTTGGAAGCGGTCAGAGGCTACGAGCAGTACTTC,CASSLEAVRGYEQYF
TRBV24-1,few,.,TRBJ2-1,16,TGTGCCACCAGTGATTTTTTGGGGAGTGGTAGCTATGAGCAGTTCTTC,CATSDFLGSGSYEQFF
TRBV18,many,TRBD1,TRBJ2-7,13,TGTGCCAGCTCACGCGGACAGGACTACGAGCAGTACTTC,CASSRGQDYEQYF
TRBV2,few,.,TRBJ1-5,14,TGTGCCAGCAGTGACGAGGGGAGGGATCAGCCCCAGCATTTT,CASSDEGRDQPQHF
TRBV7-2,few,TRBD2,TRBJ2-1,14,TGTGCCAGCAGCTTCGGGAGTAGCGGGATTTGGCTGTTCTTC,CASSFGSSGIWLFF